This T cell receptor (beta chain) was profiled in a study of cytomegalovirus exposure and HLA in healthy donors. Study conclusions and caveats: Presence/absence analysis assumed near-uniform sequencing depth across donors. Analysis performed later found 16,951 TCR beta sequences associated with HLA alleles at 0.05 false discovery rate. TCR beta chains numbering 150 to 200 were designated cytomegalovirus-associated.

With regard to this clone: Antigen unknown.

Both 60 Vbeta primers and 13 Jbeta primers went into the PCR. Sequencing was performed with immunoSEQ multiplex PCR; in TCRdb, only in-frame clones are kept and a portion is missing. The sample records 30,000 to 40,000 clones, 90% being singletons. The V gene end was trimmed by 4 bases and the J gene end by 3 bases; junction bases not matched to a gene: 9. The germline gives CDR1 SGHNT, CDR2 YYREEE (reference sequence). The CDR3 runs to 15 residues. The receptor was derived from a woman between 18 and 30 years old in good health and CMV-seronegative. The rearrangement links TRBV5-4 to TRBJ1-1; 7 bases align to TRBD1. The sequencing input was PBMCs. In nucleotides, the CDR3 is TGTGCCAGCAGCCACATAGACAGGGAATACACTGAAGCTTTCTTT. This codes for CASSHIDREYTEAFF.